These T cell receptor beta chains were read from a single sample in a study of shared clonotypes between healthy human individuals. Some clones are missing from TCRdb's copy, which holds only in-frame ones; the method was immunoSEQ multiplex PCR. This sample yields hundreds of thousands of clones, of which 90% to 96% are seen a single time; roughly 0.06% belongs to the top ten. Sequenced material: naive CD4+ T cells sorted from blood. Every receptor here comes from a woman under 40 in good health. CDR3s include the opening cysteine and the closing phenylalanine or tryptophan. Fields, in order: CDR3 protein, CDR3 DNA, clone size, J gene, V gene, D gene. A D gene is named only where the DNA matches it firmly. Clone sizes are given selectively: once, few, many, or a class where the clone is expanded.

CASSPPTGQGSSYNEQFF,TGTGCCAGCTCACCACCGACGGGACAGGGGAGCTCCTACAATGAGCAGTTCTTC,-,TRBJ2-1,TRBV18,TRBD1
CASSLRGNGENSPLHF,TGCGCCAGCAGCTTGAGAGGGAACGGCGAAAATTCACCCCTCCACTTT,-,TRBJ1-6,TRBV5-1,-
CAWSQTLGTPWYGYTF,TGTGCCTGGAGTCAAACCTTAGGGACTCCTTGGTATGGCTACACCTTC,-,TRBJ1-2,TRBV30,-
CASSFSLAGRTGELFF,TGTGCCAGCAGTTTCTCGCTAGCGGGCCGCACCGGGGAGCTGTTTTTT,-,TRBJ2-2,TRBV28,TRBD2
CASSLGGRAQETQYF,TGTGCCAGCAGCTTGGGCGGGAGGGCCCAGGAGACCCAGTACTTC,once,TRBJ2-5,TRBV7-3,TRBD2
CASRQGGYEQYF,TGTGCCAGCAGGCAGGGGGGGTACGAGCAGTACTTC,-,TRBJ2-7,TRBV28,-
CASSAQGLAGVVDTQYF,TGTGCCAGCAGCGCTCAGGGACTAGCGGGAGTAGTGGATACGCAGTATTTT,-,TRBJ2-3,TRBV9,TRBD2
CASSLGGVGNQPQHF,TGTGCCAGCAGTTTAGGCGGGGTAGGTAATCAGCCCCAGCATTTT,once,TRBJ1-5,TRBV28,-
CASSLTQGGQPQHF,TGTGCCAGCAGCCTAACACAGGGCGGACAGCCCCAGCATTTT,-,TRBJ1-5,TRBV11-2,-
CASSSRPGLTTEAFF,TGTGCCAGCAGTTCACGACCGGGGCTTACCACTGAAGCTTTCTTT,-,TRBJ1-1,TRBV28,-
CASSQKVLADYNEQFF,TGCGCCAGCAGCCAAAAAGTCCTAGCAGACTACAATGAGCAGTTCTTC,-,TRBJ2-1,TRBV4-1,-
CASSLGQMNTEAFF,TGTGCCAGCAGCTTAGGACAGATGAACACTGAAGCTTTCTTT,-,TRBJ1-1,TRBV11-2,-
CASSAWGKGTGNTIYF,TGTGCCAGCAGCGCCTGGGGGAAGGGAACCGGAAACACCATATATTTT,-,TRBJ1-3,TRBV28,-
CARSTPGQGFADTQYF,TGTGCCAGAAGTACGCCGGGACAGGGGTTTGCAGATACGCAGTATTTT,-,TRBJ2-3,TRBV5-3,TRBD1
CSARPLYEQYF,TGCAGTGCTAGACCCCTCTACGAGCAGTACTTC,-,TRBJ2-7,TRBV20-1,-
CSARVIETQYF,TGCAGTGCTAGGGTGATTGAGACCCAGTACTTC,-,TRBJ2-5,TRBV20-1,-
CASSTQLAGRDTQYF,TGTGCCAGTAGTACTCAACTAGCGGGACGGGATACGCAGTATTTT,once,TRBJ2-3,TRBV19,TRBD2
CASGTGSGTQYF,TGTGCCAGCGGTACAGGGTCCGGTACGCAGTATTTT,-,TRBJ2-3,TRBV11-3,-
CASSFGLVGGEETQYF,TGTGCCAGCAGCTTCGGACTAGTGGGCGGGGAAGAGACCCAGTACTTC,-,TRBJ2-5,TRBV5-4,TRBD2
CASSLVTGNSFNYGYTF,TGTGCCAGCAGCCTGGTGACAGGCAACTCTTTTAACTATGGCTACACCTTC,-,TRBJ1-2,TRBV7-2,-
CAWSGSGYEQYF,TGTGCCTGGTCGGGATCGGGGTACGAGCAGTACTTC,-,TRBJ2-7,TRBV30,-
CASSLEGTSGYEQYF,TGTGCCAGCAGCTTAGAAGGGACTAGCGGTTACGAGCAGTACTTC,-,TRBJ2-7,TRBV7-2,TRBD2
CASSRWQGIDNEQFF,TGTGCCAGCAGCCGGTGGCAGGGGATCGACAATGAGCAGTTCTTC,-,TRBJ2-1,TRBV7-9,-
CASSLRIRYEQYF,TGTGCCAGCAGCTTACGGATACGCTACGAGCAGTACTTC,-,TRBJ2-7,TRBV5-6,-
CASSEIRGTYEQYF,TGTGCCAGCAGTGAAATACGGGGGACCTACGAGCAGTACTTC,-,TRBJ2-7,TRBV2,-
CASSKVGSAGAYEQYF,TGTGCCAGCAGCAAAGTGGGGTCAGCGGGGGCCTACGAGCAGTACTTC,once,TRBJ2-7,TRBV9,TRBD2
CASSAQQGSEAFF,TGTGCCAGTAGTGCTCAACAGGGGTCTGAAGCTTTCTTT,-,TRBJ1-1,TRBV19,TRBD1
CASSLYEQYF,TGTGCCAGCAGTCTTTACGAGCAGTACTTC,-,TRBJ2-7,TRBV6-1,-
CASSKRTEYQETQYF,TGCGCCAGCAGCAAAAGGACGGAGTACCAAGAGACCCAGTACTTC,-,TRBJ2-5,TRBV5-1,-
CASRLNEKLFF,TGTGCCAGCAGACTCAATGAAAAACTGTTTTTT,-,TRBJ1-4,TRBV28,-
CASSYRGTRDPEQYF,TGTGCCAGCAGTTACCGCGGGACACGGGACCCCGAGCAGTACTTC,-,TRBJ2-7,TRBV6-6,-
CASSLTGTSGREADTQYF,TGTGCCAGCAGTTTAACTGGGACTAGCGGGAGGGAGGCAGATACGCAGTATTTT,-,TRBJ2-3,TRBV27,TRBD2
CASSGSGTGGTEAFF,TGCGCCAGCAGCGGATCCGGGACAGGGGGCACTGAAGCTTTCTTT,-,TRBJ1-1,TRBV5-1,TRBD1
CASSRRGRRATNEKLFF,TGTGCCAGCTCACGTCGGGGGCGCCGGGCAACTAATGAAAAACTGTTTTTT,-,TRBJ1-4,TRBV18,-
CASSERAGNYEQYF,TGTGCCAGCAGTGAGAGGGCAGGAAACTACGAGCAGTACTTC,-,TRBJ2-7,TRBV2,-
CASSQVLVVGEQYF,TGCGCCAGCAGCCAAGTATTGGTAGTAGGCGAGCAGTACTTC,-,TRBJ2-7,TRBV4-1,-
CASSPLREGLKTQYF,TGTGCCAGCAGCCCCTTGCGGGAGGGCCTAAAGACCCAGTACTTC,-,TRBJ2-5,TRBV11-2,TRBD2
CASSYSFRVRDEKLFF,TGTGCCAGCAGTTACTCTTTCCGGGTGCGTGATGAAAAACTGTTTTTT,-,TRBJ1-4,TRBV6-5,-
CASSGRYSGNTIYF,TGTGCCAGTTCTGGCCGCTACTCTGGAAACACCATATATTTT,-,TRBJ1-3,TRBV19,-
CASSEDRGNGYTF,TGTGCCAGCAGTGAGGACAGGGGGAATGGCTACACCTTC,-,TRBJ1-2,TRBV2,TRBD1
CASSTGTGEHEQYF,TGCGCCAGCAGCACCGGGACAGGGGAACACGAGCAGTACTTC,-,TRBJ2-7,TRBV5-1,TRBD1
CASSYQPGHNTDTQYF,TGTGCCAGCAGCTACCAACCGGGACATAACACAGATACGCAGTATTTT,-,TRBJ2-3,TRBV7-8,-
CASSPQRGPNEQYF,TGTGCCAGCTCACCCCAGCGGGGGCCCAACGAGCAGTACTTC,-,TRBJ2-7,TRBV18,TRBD2
CASSSHVLGQGSYEQYF,TGTGCCAGCAGCTCGCACGTATTGGGACAGGGGTCCTACGAGCAGTACTTC,-,TRBJ2-7,TRBV5-5,TRBD1
CASRGAPGSHEQYF,TGTGCCAGCAGGGGGGCCCCAGGGTCCCACGAGCAGTACTTC,-,TRBJ2-7,TRBV28,-
CATGKREGRYEQYF,TGTGCCACTGGTAAGCGGGAGGGCCGCTACGAGCAGTACTTC,-,TRBJ2-7,TRBV28,TRBD2
CSVELGQANEKLFF,TGCAGCGTTGAATTGGGACAGGCTAATGAAAAACTGTTTTTT,-,TRBJ1-4,TRBV29-1,TRBD1
CASRGQNYGYTF,TGTGCCAGCAGGGGACAGAACTATGGCTACACCTTC,-,TRBJ1-2,TRBV2,TRBD1
CASSPTTSGGGASKNIQYF,TGTGCCAGCAGTCCTACGACTAGCGGAGGTGGGGCGTCCAAAAACATTCAGTACTTC,-,TRBJ2-4,TRBV28,TRBD2
CASSKGPGSMTLWSNQPQHF,TGTGCCAGCAGCAAAGGACCGGGTTCGATGACACTGTGGAGCAATCAGCCCCAGCATTTT,-,TRBJ1-5,TRBV21-1,-
CASSSRAGGPYGTDTQYF,TGTGCCAGTAGTAGTCGAGCGGGAGGGCCGTATGGCACAGATACGCAGTATTTT,-,TRBJ2-3,TRBV19,TRBD2